Given below is one T cell receptor (beta chain) in context. The data were taken from a study of quantifying T cell responses using KT2 cells. About the research overall: cDNA was made from DNase-treated RNA using alpha and beta constant primers.

An oligo carrying a UMI was ligated to the cDNA 3' end. The first PCR ran 3 to 5 cycles with an equimolar RC1.1 and RC1.2 beta primer mix. From the second PCR onward, TCR alpha and beta chains were processed separately. TCRdb recomputed calls from the UMI-ligation and nested PCR reads with MiXCR, one row per CDR3 protein. The repertoire consists of 25,000 to 40,000 distinct CDR3 sequences, with 10% to 13% occurring once and the leading ten covering approximately 8.7%. Known numbers of the T cell clone KT2 were added to PBMC. CDR1 is MNHEY and CDR2 is SVGAGI in the germline V gene. The CDR3 loop spans 15 amino acids. Germline trimming cut 5 bases from V and 3 bases from J; bases unmatched to any gene: 9.

The clonotype was recovered from a human donor. The chain carries TRBV6-5 and TRBJ2-7; TRBD2 aligns across 8 bases. The sequenced material came from PBMCs spiked with cells of the T cell clone KT2. Here the CDR3 reads CASSPEAGGYYEQYF. The CDR3 bases are TGTGCCAGCAGTCCCGAGGCGGGAGGCTACTACGAGCAGTACTTC.